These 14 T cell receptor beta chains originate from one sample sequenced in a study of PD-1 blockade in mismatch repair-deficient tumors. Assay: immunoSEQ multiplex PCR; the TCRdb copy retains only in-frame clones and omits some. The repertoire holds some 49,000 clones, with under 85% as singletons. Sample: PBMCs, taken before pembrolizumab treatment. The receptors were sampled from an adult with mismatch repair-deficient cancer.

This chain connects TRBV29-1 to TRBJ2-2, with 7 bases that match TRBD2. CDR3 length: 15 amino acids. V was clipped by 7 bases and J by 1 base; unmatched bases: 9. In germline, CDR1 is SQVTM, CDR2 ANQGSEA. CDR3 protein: CSATGLEMNTGELFF. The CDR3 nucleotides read TGCAGCGCTACTGGACTAGAGATGAACACCGGGGAGCTGTTTTTT.

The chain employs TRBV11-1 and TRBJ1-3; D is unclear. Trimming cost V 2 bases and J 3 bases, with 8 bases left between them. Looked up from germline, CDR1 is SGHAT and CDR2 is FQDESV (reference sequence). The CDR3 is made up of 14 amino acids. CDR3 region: CASSLRFFGNTIYF. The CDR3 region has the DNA TGTGCCAGCAGCTTACGGTTTTTTGGAAACACCATATATTTT. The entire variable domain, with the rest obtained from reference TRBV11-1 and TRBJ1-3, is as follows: EAEVAQSPRYKITEKSQAVAFWCDPISGHATLYWYRQILGQGPELLVQFQDESVVDDSQLPKDRFSAERLKGVDSTLKIQPAELGDSAMYLCASSLRFFGNTIYFGEGSWLTVV.

In DNA, the CDR3 is TGTGCCAGCACGGAGGGACTAGCGGTCACAGATACGCAGTATTTT. Translation gives CASTEGLAVTDTQYF. V and J are TRBV10-3 and TRBJ2-3; TRBD2 matches 11 bases. This CDR3 is built from 15 residues. CDR1 is ENHRY and CDR2 is SYGVKD in the germline V gene. Trimming cost V 10 bases and J 2 bases; bases outside gene matches: 8.

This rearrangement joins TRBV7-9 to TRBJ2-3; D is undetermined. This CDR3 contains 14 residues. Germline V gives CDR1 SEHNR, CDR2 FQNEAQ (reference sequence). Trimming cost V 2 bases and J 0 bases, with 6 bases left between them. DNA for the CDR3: TGTGCCAGCAGCTTATTACCCAGCACAGATACGCAGTATTTT. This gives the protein CASSLLPSTDTQYF.

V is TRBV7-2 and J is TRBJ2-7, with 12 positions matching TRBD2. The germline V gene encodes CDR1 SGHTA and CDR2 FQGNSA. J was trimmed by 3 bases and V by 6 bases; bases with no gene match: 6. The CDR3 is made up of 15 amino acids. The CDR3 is CASRQGLAGSYEQYF. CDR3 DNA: TGTGCCAGCAGACAAGGACTAGCGGGGAGCTACGAGCAGTACTTC.

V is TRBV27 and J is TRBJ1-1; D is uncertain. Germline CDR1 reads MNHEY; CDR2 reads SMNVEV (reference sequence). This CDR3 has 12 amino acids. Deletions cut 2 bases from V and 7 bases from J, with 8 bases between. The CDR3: CASSLGRGEAFF. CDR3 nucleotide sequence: TGTGCCAGCAGTTTAGGTCGGGGTGAAGCTTTCTTT.

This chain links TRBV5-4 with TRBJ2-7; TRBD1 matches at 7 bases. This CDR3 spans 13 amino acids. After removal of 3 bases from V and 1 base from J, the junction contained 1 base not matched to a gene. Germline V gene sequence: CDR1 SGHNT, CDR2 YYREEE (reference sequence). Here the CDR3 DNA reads TGTGCCAGCAGCTCGACAGGGTCCTACGAGCAGTACTTC. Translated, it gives CASSSTGSYEQYF.

The CDR3 loop is CASSLGTSADTQYF. The DNA for the CDR3 is TGTGCCAGCAGCTTGGGGACTAGTGCAGATACGCAGTATTTT. The genes are TRBV7-2 and TRBJ2-3; TRBD2 matches at 8 bases. The germline V gene encodes CDR1 SGHTA and CDR2 FQGNSA. The CDR3 is made up of 14 amino acids. With V trimmed by 3 bases and J by 4 bases, 3 bases remained unmatched.

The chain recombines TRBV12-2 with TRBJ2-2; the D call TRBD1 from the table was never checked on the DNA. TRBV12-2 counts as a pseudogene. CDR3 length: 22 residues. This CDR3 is CASRLGGTVTGCASLNTGELFF. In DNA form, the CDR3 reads TGTGCAAGTCGCTTAGGAGGTACTGTAACAGGATGCGCTTCGTTGAACACCGGGGAGCTGTTTTTT.

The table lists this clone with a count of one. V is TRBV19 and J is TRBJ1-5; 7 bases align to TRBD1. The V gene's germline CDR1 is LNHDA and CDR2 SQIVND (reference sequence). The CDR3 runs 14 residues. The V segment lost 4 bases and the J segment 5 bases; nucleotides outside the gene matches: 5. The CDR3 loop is CASSRRDSYQPQHF. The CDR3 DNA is TGTGCCAGTAGTAGAAGGGACAGCTATCAGCCCCAGCATTTT.

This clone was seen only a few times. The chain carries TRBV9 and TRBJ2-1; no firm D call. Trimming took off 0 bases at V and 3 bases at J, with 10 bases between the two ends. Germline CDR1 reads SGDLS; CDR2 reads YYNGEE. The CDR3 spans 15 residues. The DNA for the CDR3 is TGTGCCAGCAGCGTAGAGTTTGCCCTCTACAATGAGCAGTTCTTC. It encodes CASSVEFALYNEQFF.

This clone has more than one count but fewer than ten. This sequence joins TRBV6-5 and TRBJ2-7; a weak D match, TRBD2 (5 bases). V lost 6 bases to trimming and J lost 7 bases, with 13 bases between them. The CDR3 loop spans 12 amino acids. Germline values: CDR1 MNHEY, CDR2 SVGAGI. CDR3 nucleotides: TGTGCCAGCAGCTTAAGGCGGAGGGAGCAGTACTTC. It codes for CASSLRRREQYF.

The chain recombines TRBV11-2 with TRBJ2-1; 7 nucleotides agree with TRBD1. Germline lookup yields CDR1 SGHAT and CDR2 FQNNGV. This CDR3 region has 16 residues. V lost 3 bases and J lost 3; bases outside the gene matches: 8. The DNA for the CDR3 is TGTGCCAGCAGCTTGGCCGGGACAGACCTCTACAATGAGCAGTTCTTC. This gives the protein CASSLAGTDLYNEQFF.

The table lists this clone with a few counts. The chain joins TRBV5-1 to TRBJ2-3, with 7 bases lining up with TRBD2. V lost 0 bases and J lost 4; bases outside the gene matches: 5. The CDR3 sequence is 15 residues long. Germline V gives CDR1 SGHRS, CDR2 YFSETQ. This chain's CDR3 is CASSLAAGAADTQYF. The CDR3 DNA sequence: TGCGCCAGCAGCTTGGCCGCGGGAGCTGCAGATACGCAGTATTTT.